The 17 T cell receptor beta chains given below trace back to one sample, sequenced in a study of technical replicates of blood from a few donors. The assay was immunoSEQ multiplex PCR, and TCRdb's table has in-frame clones only and misses some. The sample records about 88,000 clones, 95% being singletons. Sequencing was performed on T cells isolated from PBMCs. The receptor source for this set is a human donor in good health.

The J gene is TRBJ2-1, the V gene TRBV6-5, with a weak D call TRBD2 (5 bases). Trimming left V 4 bases short and J 2 bases short, with 12 bases between. This CDR3 contains 15 residues. Germline V CDR1 and CDR2: MNHEY, SVGAGI. The CDR3 DNA reads as TGTGCCAGCAGTTCTGTTGACGGGGCCTACAATGAGCAGTTCTTC. Amino acids: CASSSVDGAYNEQFF.

The rearrangement joins TRBV27 to TRBJ1-1; D is possibly TRBD1 (6 bases). This CDR3 region has 14 residues. CDR1 MNHEY and CDR2 SMNVEV come from the germline V gene (reference sequence). Trimming shortened V by 8 bases and J by 3 bases, and 16 bases separated the two germline ends. The CDR3 DNA follows: TGTGCCAGCTCGTTTCAGGGGCCAGACACTGAAGCTTTCTTT. Translated, it gives CASSFQGPDTEAFF.

The CDR3 DNA sequence: TGTGCCAGTAGTCTTGCGTGGGGACTAAACACCGGGGAGCTGTTTTTT. The encoded protein is CASSLAWGLNTGELFF. This chain connects TRBV19 to TRBJ2-2, with TRBD2 matching over 7 bases. The CDR3 length is 16 residues. V shed 5 bases and J 2 bases; nucleotides not matched to a gene: 8. Germline-derived CDR1 and CDR2 are LNHDA and SQIVND (reference sequence). The full variable domain, in which reference TRBV19 and TRBJ2-2 provide the parts outside the CDR3, is DGGITQSPKYLFRKEGQNVTLSCEQNLNHDAMYWYRQDPGQGLRLIYYSQIVNDFQKGDIAEGYSVSREKKESFPLTVTSAQKNPTAFYLCASSLAWGLNTGELFFGEGSRLTVL.

The J gene is TRBJ2-1, the V gene TRBV7-3, with TRBD2 identical over 13 bases. The CDR3 is 19 residues long. The V segment lost 5 bases and the J segment 0 bases; nucleotides outside the gene matches: 10. The germline V gene encodes CDR1 SGHTA and CDR2 FQGTGA. DNA of the CDR3: TGTGCCAGCAGCCCCGCGGGACTAGCGGGATCAAGCTCCTACAATGAGCAGTTCTTC. The encoded protein is CASSPAGLAGSSSYNEQFF.

The rearrangement links TRBV4-2 to TRBJ1-5; 9 bases agree with TRBD1. The V gene's germline CDR1 is LGHNA and CDR2 YNFKEQ. The CDR3 is 15 amino acids. V was clipped by 2 bases and J by 6 bases; unmatched bases: 5. CDR3 nucleotide sequence: TGTGCCAGCAGCCAACTGGGACAGGGTGCTCAGCCCCAGCATTTT. Translation: CASSQLGQGAQPQHF.

Here the CDR3 DNA reads TGTGCCAGCACCTCTCCGGGACAGGGTCCAGATACGCAGTATTTT. Protein product: CASTSPGQGPDTQYF. The chain links TRBV19 to TRBJ2-3; 9 bases agree with TRBD1. The V and J ends lost 9 bases and 4 bases, in that order; junction bases with no gene match: 11. The CDR3 sequence is 15 residues long. The germline V gene has CDR1 LNHDA and CDR2 SQIVND (reference sequence). Full variable domain (outside the CDR3, taken from reference TRBV19 and TRBJ2-3): DGGITQSPKYLFRKEGQNVTLSCEQNLNHDAMYWYRQDPGQGLRLIYYSQIVNDFQKGDIAEGYSVSREKKESFPLTVTSAQKNPTAFYLCASTSPGQGPDTQYFGPGTRLTVL.

The chain uses TRBV7-2 and TRBJ2-7; weak D call: TRBD2 (5 bases). Germline V CDR1 and CDR2: SGHTA, FQGNSA. V was cut by 1 base and J by 0 bases, with 7 bases left in between. The CDR3 has 14 residues. The CDR3 region has the DNA TGTGCCAGCAGCTTAGGACTACTCTCCTACGAGCAGTACTTC. Translated, it gives CASSLGLLSYEQYF.

The CDR3 protein is CASSVSGHYSDTQYF. In DNA form, the CDR3 reads TGTGCCAGCAGCGTTTCGGGACACTATTCAGATACGCAGTATTTT. The gene calls are TRBV9 and TRBJ2-3, with a possible D match to TRBD1 (6 bases). Germline assignment: CDR1 SGDLS and CDR2 YYNGEE. Trimming left V 2 bases short and J 4 bases short, with 14 bases between. The CDR3 contains 15 residues.

This chain connects TRBV2 to TRBJ1-2; D unresolved. Germline V CDR1 and CDR2: SNHLY, FYNNEI. Trimming shortened V by 6 bases and J by 2 bases, and 4 bases separated the two germline ends. The CDR3 is 11 residues long. DNA for the CDR3: TGTGCCAGCAGAGAGAACTATGGCTACACCTTC. This translates into CASRENYGYTF.

The rearrangement links TRBV7-8 to TRBJ2-2; no clear D gene. Germline V gene lookup returns CDR1 SGHVS and CDR2 FQNEAQ. CDR3 size: 13 residues. Trimming left V 3 bases short and J 6 bases short, with 8 bases between. CDR3 sequence (DNA): TGTGCCAGCAGCTTTATTAAATCCGGGGAGCTGTTTTTT. It yields the protein CASSFIKSGELFF.

The V and J genes are TRBV19 and TRBJ1-5, with no clear D. CDR1 LNHDA and CDR2 SQIVND come from the germline V gene (reference sequence). Trimming cost V 8 bases and J 6 bases, with 17 bases left between them. The CDR3 totals 14 residues. In DNA form, the CDR3 reads TGTGCCAGTTCTCCCACAGTATTCGGTCAGCCCCAGCATTTT. Its protein is CASSPTVFGQPQHF.

The V and J genes are TRBV21-1 and TRBJ1-2. TRBV21-1 is deemed a pseudogene. This CDR3 has 12 residues. The CDR3 is CASSKVRRRYTF. DNA of the CDR3: TGTGCCAGCAGCAAAGTCCGGAGGCGCTACACCTTC.

V gene TRBV6-5 combines with J gene TRBJ1-1; a weak D match, TRBD1 (5 bases). CDR3 length: 13 residues. Germline values: CDR1 MNHEY, CDR2 SVGAGI. V lost 6 bases and J lost 1, with 9 bases in between. The CDR3: CASRTQGNTEAFF. In nucleotides, the CDR3 is TGTGCCAGCAGAACCCAGGGGAACACTGAAGCTTTCTTT.

The V and J genes are TRBV27 and TRBJ2-3; perhaps TRBD1 as D (5 bases). Trimming removed 5 bases from V and 4 bases from J, with 13 bases in between. CDR1 is MNHEY and CDR2 is SMNVEV in the germline V gene (reference sequence). This CDR3 spans 14 amino acids. DNA for the CDR3: TGTGCCAGCAGTCCAGCCAGGGCTTCAGATACGCAGTATTTT. Translated, it gives CASSPARASDTQYF.

The CDR3 loop reads CASSWTGEETQYF. As DNA, the CDR3 is TGTGCCAGCAGTTGGACGGGGGAAGAGACCCAGTACTTC. The chain has TRBV27 and TRBJ2-5; D is possibly TRBD2 (6 bases). V dropped 4 bases and J dropped 3 bases, with 9 bases sitting between them. Germline CDR1 reads MNHEY; CDR2 reads SMNVEV (reference sequence). The CDR3 spans 13 residues.

The V call is TRBV5-5, the J call TRBJ2-7; 10 nucleotides match TRBD1. There are 14 residues in the CDR3. Germline trimming cut 5 bases from V and 4 bases from J; bases unmatched to any gene: 6. Germline V gene sequence: CDR1 SGHKS, CDR2 YYEKEE (reference sequence). CDR3 sequence: CASRQTGGRYEQYF. The CDR3 DNA reads as TGTGCCAGCAGGCAGACAGGGGGCAGATACGAGCAGTACTTC.

J is TRBJ2-5 and V is TRBV5-4, with D possibly being TRBD2 (5 bases). The CDR3 length is 14 residues. Germline V gene data show CDR1 as SGHNT and CDR2 as YYREEE (reference sequence). Trimming removed 4 bases from V and 2 bases from J, with 12 bases in between. The CDR3: CASSTDREQETQYF. As DNA, the CDR3 is TGTGCCAGCAGCACGGACCGGGAACAAGAGACCCAGTACTTC.